This T cell receptor beta chain appears in the sequencing data of a study of blood T cell repertoires in COVID-19. The overall study: Sample material is recorded as cDNA or gDNA derived from T cells, B-cell-depleted T cells, or PBMCs.

Clones were sequenced by immunoSEQ multiplex PCR, and TCRdb holds only the in-frame ones, with some missing. In the table there are 250,000 to 300,000 clones, approximately 85% of which are singletons. CDR3 size: 13 residues. CDR1 and CDR2 from the germline V gene are SGDLS and YYNGEE. Between the trimmed V and J ends, which lost 4 bases and 3 bases, there was a span of 10 bases. This chain connects TRBV9 to TRBJ1-2; D unresolved. The TCR was taken from a man in his fifties with active or convalescent COVID-19. Sequences were obtained from peripheral blood. The CDR3 sequence is CASSSGGDYGYTF. DNA of the CDR3: TGTGCCAGCAGCTCAGGCGGGGACTATGGCTACACCTTC.